This T cell receptor (beta chain) is from a study of blood T cell repertoires in COVID-19. Study-level information: T cells, B-cell-depleted T cells, or PBMCs provided the cDNA or gDNA that served as material.

Original processing methods: Reference gene primers were amplified, and this amplification served to estimate nucleated cell counts. Repertoires were generated with immunoSEQ multiplex PCR, while TCRdb's copy carries only in-frame clones and drops some. V, J and clone size are those of that table, while D and trimming were read from the DNA. This sample has tens of thousands of clones; roughly 88% occur once, and the top ten carry about 1.5%. Trimming cost V 0 bases and J 5 bases; bases outside gene matches: 5. Germline CDR1 reads MGHRA; CDR2 reads YSYEKL. This CDR3 has 15 residues. The specimen was peripheral blood. The rearrangement uses TRBV4-1 and TRBJ2-5, with TRBD1 matching over 8 bases. The receptor was isolated from a human donor with active COVID-19. The donor label of this sample is uncertain. In DNA, the CDR3 is TGCGCCAGCAGCCAAGACCCAGGGGGCTGGGAGACCCAGTACTTC. Translation gives CASSQDPGGWETQYF.